This TCR beta chain was identified during a study of T cell responses to AZD1222 COVID-19 vaccine. V was pared by 1 base and J by 6 bases, with 7 bases between. CDR3 length equals 13 residues. From germline, CDR1 is SGHTA and CDR2 FQGNSA. Clones were sequenced by immunoSEQ multiplex PCR, and TCRdb holds only the in-frame ones, with some missing. This table has some 100,000 clones, 85% to 90% appearing once. The chain links TRBV7-2 to TRBJ1-5; D gene uncertain. This clonotype originated in an adult in good health. The starting material was peripheral blood, obtained on day 0 of AZD1222 vaccination. The CDR3 loop is CASSLERSQPQHF. In nucleotides, the CDR3 is TGTGCCAGCAGCTTAGAGCGAAGTCAGCCCCAGCATTTT.